This record looks at one T cell receptor beta chain sequence and its context. This receptor's antigen is unknown. Nothing much larger sits one base from this clone, and base qualities are not available. Ficoll-Paque density gradient centrifugation was used to isolate PBMCs. Spanning cysteine to phenylalanine, the CDR3 consists of 11 amino acids. Only the CDR3 part of the read is kept: 33 bases, read in frame from the first base. The junction carries 5 bases between V and J, which are trimmed by 5 bases and 6 bases respectively. TCRdb shows the sequencer as Illumina NovaSeq 6000. TCRalpha and TCRbeta cDNA libraries were built by 5'RACE with constant-segment primers, adding sample barcodes and unique molecular identifiers. Trizol reagent was used to extract RNA from every sample. The libraries were amplified in two PCR steps, and the second step added a second sample barcode and Illumina TruSeq adapters. Sequencing of the libraries was done on an Illumina NovaSeq, producing 2 x 150 bp paired-end reads. As for how the authors treated the data: The reads were demultiplexed and collapsed into UMI-guided consensus sequences using migec v1.2.7. Using mixcr v2.1.11, UMI consensuses were aligned to TRA and TRB V and J templates and then assembled into clonotypes. Expanded or contracted clonotypes were those called significant by both edgeR and NoisET, with noise models trained on biological replicates. For edgeR calls, the cutoffs were a false discovery rate-adjusted p below 0.01 and a log2 fold-change threshold of 1. PCA with hierarchical clustering of max-normalized trajectories of the 1000 most abundant clonotypes was used as exploratory dynamics analysis. The CD4 or CD8 phenotype of responding clones was assigned using the separately sequenced CD4+ and CD8+ repertoires. TCRdb ran its own pipeline on the public reads, namely fastp trimming at Q25 and MiXCR clone calling, and kept in-frame beta chains. Duplicate CDR3 protein sequences are folded into a single record with the most common DNA and genes. Here the V and J calls rest on TCRdb's processing, not on the authors' analysis. In this sample the table shows roughly 480,000 distinct CDR3 sequences, more than 20% of which occur a single time. About an eighth of the sample is in the top ten clones.

The sample comes from a study of T-cell memory formation after mild COVID-19 (dated by TCRdb to about 2021). Background for the entire study: TCR sequence clusters from the two donors were found to be largely donor specific. In a couple of donors, T-cell clones that expanded and contracted after mild COVID-19 were tracked by sequencing TCRalpha and TCRbeta repertoires over time. The cohort was made up of two young adult volunteers, one female and one male, who were previously healthy. The paper's findings and limits, for the study overall: Whether the second-wave clones peaking on day 37 were SARS-CoV-2 specific was not confirmed. The detection of some responding clones in pre-infection memory suggests that pre-existing cross-reactive memory T cells joined the SARS-CoV-2 response. Clones that contracted from day 15 to 85 showed balanced CD4/CD8 phenotypes, whereas a second wave of clones that expanded from day 15 to 37 leaned towards CD4+. The study covered only a couple of mild cases, and larger cohorts including severe cases with pre-infection samples were considered necessary. Contracting CD4+ clones appeared mostly in the CM and EM memory subsets, whereas CD8+ clones were enriched in EMRA.

The V and J segments used are TRBV12-3 or TRBV12-4 and TRBJ2-1, with the D gene call left open. The sequenced sample consisted of PBMCs or a T cell subset sorted from them (not recorded which). The sequence came from an adult woman who had mild COVID-19 (a few samples of this study predate the infection). The sample titles of this study are shuffled in the database, so cell type and time point are left out; the donor was told from shared clones. The sequence in DNA is TGTGCCAGCAGTGGCCCCAATGAGCAGTTCTTC. Translated, this is CASSGPNEQFF.